This T cell receptor (beta chain) was sequenced during a study of type 1 regulatory T cells. A remark on this clonotype: Its antigen is unknown.

TCRdb recomputed calls from the reads with MiXCR, one row per CDR3 protein. The sample consists of 63,000 or so distinct CDR3 sequences, approximately 47% of them appearing once. Germline CDR1 reads SEHNR; CDR2 reads FQNEAQ (reference sequence). Trimming took 6 bases from V and 0 from J; bases not matched to a gene: 16. The CDR3 runs to 21 residues. The chain recombines TRBV7-9 with TRBJ2-1, with 14 bases identical to TRBD2. The sample consisted of cultured non-Tr1 T cells, either the whole culture or a sorted T cell fraction (not recorded which). The source of this sequence is a human donor in good health. The CDR3 here is CASSSPRGLAGASSSYNEQFF. DNA for the CDR3: TGTGCCAGCAGTTCCCCACGGGGACTAGCGGGGGCCTCGAGCTCCTACAATGAGCAGTTCTTC.